The T cell receptor (beta chain) under discussion was sequenced for a study of blood T cells in healthy people across ages. Overall study context: Per every two T cells, about one barcoded beta molecule was captured by template switching.

A J-beta primer mix and a sample-barcoded 5' primer were used in a second PCR of about 7 to 12 cycles. Each cDNA molecule carried a tag from a template-switch adaptor that contained 12 random nucleotides. TCRdb fed the 5' RACE reads into MiXCR, producing one record per CDR3 protein. The sample lists around 940,000 distinct CDR3 sequences; roughly half were seen once. As regards this clonotype: Its antigen is not known.

Study observations and caveats: Researchers judged that diversity estimates from one million T cells fell short of true values.

The CDR3 length is 15 residues. In germline, CDR1 is MNHNY, CDR2 SVGAGI (reference sequence). V lost 7 bases to trimming and J lost 9 bases; unmatched junction nucleotides: 15. Sequencing input: blood. This TCR was recovered from a woman aged 55 to 70 in good health. The J gene is TRBJ1-5, the V gene TRBV6-6; TRBD1 matches 7 bases. CDR3 nucleotide sequence: TGTGCCAGCACCCTAAGGGACAGTTCATTACGGCCCCAGCATTTT. Translation gives CASTLRDSSLRPQHF.